This is a list of T cell receptor beta chains from one sample in a study of shared clonotypes between healthy human individuals. Produced via immunoSEQ multiplex PCR; TCRdb's table is partial and in-frame only. This sample has nearly 600,000 clones, with around 95% found just once. Sequenced sample: naive CD8+ T cells sorted from blood. These receptors were collected from a woman in her twenties or thirties in good health. The CDR3 runs from the conserved cysteine through the conserved F or W. A D gene is named only where the DNA matches it firmly. For some rows the clone size is stated as once, few or many, or as a class when expanded; others skip it.

V gene: TRBV11-1
CDR3 length: 14
D gene: TRBD2
J gene: TRBJ2-1
clone size: once
CDR3 DNA: TGTGCCAGCAGCTTAAGAGCGGGAGTGGATGAGCAGTTCTTC
CDR3 protein: CASSLRAGVDEQFF

V gene: TRBV9
CDR3 length: 18
D gene: TRBD2
J gene: TRBJ2-2
clone size: NA
CDR3 DNA: TGTGCCAGCAGCGTAGAGAAAGGGACTAACGCGAACACCGGGGAGCTGTTTTTT
CDR3 protein: CASSVEKGTNANTGELFF

V gene: TRBV5-8
CDR3 length: 15
D gene: NA
J gene: TRBJ1-5
clone size: NA
CDR3 DNA: TGTGCCAGCAGCTTGGCATTAGGGGCTAATCAGCCCCAGCATTTT
CDR3 protein: CASSLALGANQPQHF

V gene: TRBV6-5
CDR3 length: 12
D gene: NA
J gene: TRBJ2-7
clone size: NA
CDR3 DNA: TGTGCCAGCAGTGCCCACCCCTACGAGCAGTACTTC
CDR3 protein: CASSAHPYEQYF

V gene: TRBV27
CDR3 length: 13
D gene: NA
J gene: TRBJ2-7
clone size: NA
CDR3 DNA: TGTGCCAGCAGTTTATCGGGCGGGTCCGAGCAGTACTTC
CDR3 protein: CASSLSGGSEQYF

V gene: TRBV6-1
CDR3 length: 14
D gene: NA
J gene: TRBJ1-4
clone size: NA
CDR3 DNA: TGTGCCAGCAGGAACCTGGACGGGGGTGAAAAACTGTTTTTT
CDR3 protein: CASRNLDGGEKLFF

V gene: TRBV5-1
CDR3 length: 14
D gene: NA
J gene: TRBJ2-7
clone size: NA
CDR3 DNA: TGCGCCAGCAGCTTAGGCCGGAGCTCCTACGAGCAGTACTTC
CDR3 protein: CASSLGRSSYEQYF

V gene: TRBV19
CDR3 length: 14
D gene: NA
J gene: TRBJ2-1
clone size: NA
CDR3 DNA: TGTGCCAGTAGTTGGCGGGGCTCCTACAATGAGCAGTTCTTC
CDR3 protein: CASSWRGSYNEQFF

V gene: TRBV29-1
CDR3 length: 14
D gene: NA
J gene: TRBJ2-7
clone size: NA
CDR3 DNA: TGCAGCGCCCTCACATCCCAGGGCCCCTACGAGCAGTACTTC
CDR3 protein: CSALTSQGPYEQYF

V gene: TRBV27
CDR3 length: 15
D gene: NA
J gene: TRBJ2-1
clone size: NA
CDR3 DNA: TGTGCCAGCAGTCTAATACTAGCAGCCTACAATGAGCAGTTCTTC
CDR3 protein: CASSLILAAYNEQFF

V gene: TRBV5-6
CDR3 length: 13
D gene: NA
J gene: TRBJ1-5
clone size: NA
CDR3 DNA: TGTGCCAGCAGCTTCGGTCTCAATCAGCCCCAGCATTTT
CDR3 protein: CASSFGLNQPQHF

V gene: TRBV19
CDR3 length: 15
D gene: NA
J gene: TRBJ2-2
clone size: NA
CDR3 DNA: TGTGCCAGTAGTATGGGGGGCGGGACCTCCGGGGAGCTGTTTTTT
CDR3 protein: CASSMGGGTSGELFF

V gene: TRBV4-1
CDR3 length: 15
D gene: NA
J gene: TRBJ2-7
clone size: NA
CDR3 DNA: TGCGCCAGCAGCCTCCTAGGACCCCGTGGAGACGAGCAGTACTTC
CDR3 protein: CASSLLGPRGDEQYF

V gene: TRBV2
CDR3 length: 11
D gene: NA
J gene: TRBJ1-1
clone size: few
CDR3 DNA: TGTGCCAGCAGAGACACCCTGTTTGCTTTCTTT
CDR3 protein: CASRDTLFAFF

V gene: TRBV5-4
CDR3 length: 14
D gene: NA
J gene: TRBJ2-7
clone size: NA
CDR3 DNA: TGTGCCAGCAGCTTGGACCTCTTAGGGCCCGAACAGTACTTC
CDR3 protein: CASSLDLLGPEQYF

V gene: TRBV7-9
CDR3 length: 14
D gene: NA
J gene: TRBJ1-6
clone size: NA
CDR3 DNA: TGTGCCAGCAGCCCATCCGGGGGGCTTTCACCCCTCCACTTT
CDR3 protein: CASSPSGGLSPLHF

V gene: TRBV28
CDR3 length: 13
D gene: TRBD1
J gene: TRBJ1-1
clone size: NA
CDR3 DNA: TGTGCCAGCAGTTTGGGACAGGGCTCTGAAGCTTTCTTT
CDR3 protein: CASSLGQGSEAFF

V gene: TRBV10-2
CDR3 length: 11
D gene: NA
J gene: TRBJ1-3
clone size: NA
CDR3 DNA: TGCGCCAGCAGTGAGGGAAACACCATATATTTT
CDR3 protein: CASSEGNTIYF

V gene: TRBV9
CDR3 length: 15
D gene: NA
J gene: TRBJ2-3
clone size: NA
CDR3 DNA: TGTGCCAGCAGCGTCGGACAGACTAGCACAGATACGCAGTATTTT
CDR3 protein: CASSVGQTSTDTQYF

V gene: TRBV7-9
CDR3 length: 13
D gene: NA
J gene: TRBJ2-7
clone size: NA
CDR3 DNA: TGTGCCAGCAGCTCCGACGGACGCTACGAGCAGTACTTC
CDR3 protein: CASSSDGRYEQYF

V gene: TRBV6-6
CDR3 length: 15
D gene: TRBD1
J gene: TRBJ1-2
clone size: NA
CDR3 DNA: TGTGCCAGCAGTCCGTACGCAGGGGGGTTTTATGGCTACACCTTC
CDR3 protein: CASSPYAGGFYGYTF

V gene: TRBV11-2
CDR3 length: 16
D gene: TRBD2
J gene: TRBJ2-1
clone size: NA
CDR3 DNA: TGTGCCAGCAGCCCAGAAGCGGGACTCTTATACAATGAGCAGTTCTTC
CDR3 protein: CASSPEAGLLYNEQFF

V gene: TRBV28
CDR3 length: 16
D gene: NA
J gene: TRBJ1-2
clone size: NA
CDR3 DNA: TGTGCCAGCAGTTTTCGAAGTGGGGGTCCTAACTATGGCTACACCTTC
CDR3 protein: CASSFRSGGPNYGYTF

V gene: TRBV19
CDR3 length: 14
D gene: NA
J gene: TRBJ2-7
clone size: NA
CDR3 DNA: TGTGCCAGCGGCGATAGGGCCCGATCCTACGAGCAGTACTTC
CDR3 protein: CASGDRARSYEQYF

V gene: TRBV28
CDR3 length: 14
D gene: TRBD1
J gene: TRBJ2-1
clone size: NA
CDR3 DNA: TGTGCCAGCAGTGGGACAGAACGAGACAATGAGCAGTTCTTC
CDR3 protein: CASSGTERDNEQFF

V gene: TRBV5-1
CDR3 length: 16
D gene: NA
J gene: TRBJ2-3
clone size: NA
CDR3 DNA: TGCGCCAGCAGCTTGACGGGCGTCCTGCCTTTGGATACGCAGTATTTT
CDR3 protein: CASSLTGVLPLDTQYF

V gene: TRBV29-1
CDR3 length: 15
D gene: TRBD1
J gene: TRBJ2-7
clone size: NA
CDR3 DNA: TGCAGCGTTGAGCCGACAGGGGGATTTTGGTACGAGCAGTACTTC
CDR3 protein: CSVEPTGGFWYEQYF

V gene: TRBV4-1
CDR3 length: 16
D gene: TRBD2
J gene: TRBJ2-7
clone size: NA
CDR3 DNA: TGCGCCAGCAGCCACAGACTAGCGGGAGGGCTCTACGAGCAGTACTTC
CDR3 protein: CASSHRLAGGLYEQYF

V gene: TRBV9
CDR3 length: 14
D gene: NA
J gene: TRBJ2-3
clone size: NA
CDR3 DNA: TGTGCCAGCAGCGTAGGTTCGGGAGCAGATACGCAGTATTTT
CDR3 protein: CASSVGSGADTQYF

V gene: TRBV9
CDR3 length: 14
D gene: TRBD2
J gene: TRBJ2-3
clone size: NA
CDR3 DNA: TGTGCCAGCACTAGGACTAGCGGGACAGATACGCAGTATTTT
CDR3 protein: CASTRTSGTDTQYF

V gene: TRBV7-9
CDR3 length: 15
D gene: NA
J gene: TRBJ2-7
clone size: NA
CDR3 DNA: TGTGCCAGCACCCAACCTCAGGGAGGGGACAACGAGCAGTACTTC
CDR3 protein: CASTQPQGGDNEQYF

V gene: TRBV28
CDR3 length: 15
D gene: NA
J gene: TRBJ2-4
clone size: NA
CDR3 DNA: TGTGCCAGCAGTTCAACCCGGGACAATCAAAACATTCAGTACTTC
CDR3 protein: CASSSTRDNQNIQYF

V gene: TRBV27
CDR3 length: 15
D gene: TRBD2
J gene: TRBJ2-7
clone size: NA
CDR3 DNA: TGTGCCAGCAGTTTATCCAGCGGGGTGACGTACGAGCAGTACTTC
CDR3 protein: CASSLSSGVTYEQYF

V gene: TRBV9
CDR3 length: 20
D gene: NA
J gene: TRBJ1-5
clone size: NA
CDR3 DNA: TGTGCCAGCAGCCCAGTTGGCGGCAGCCCCGGGGGGTATAGCAATCAGCCCCAGCATTTT
CDR3 protein: CASSPVGGSPGGYSNQPQHF

V gene: TRBV27
CDR3 length: 13
D gene: TRBD2
J gene: TRBJ2-5
clone size: NA
CDR3 DNA: TGTGCCAGCAGTTCTAGCGGGGGCGGGACCCAGTACTTC
CDR3 protein: CASSSSGGGTQYF

V gene: TRBV27
CDR3 length: 15
D gene: NA
J gene: TRBJ2-7
clone size: NA
CDR3 DNA: TGTGCCAGCAGTTTATTTGCGGTGAGCTCCTACGAGCAGTACTTC
CDR3 protein: CASSLFAVSSYEQYF

V gene: TRBV6-6
CDR3 length: 12
D gene: NA
J gene: TRBJ2-7
clone size: NA
CDR3 DNA: TGTGCCAGCAGTTACTCTCCCTACGAGCAGTACTTC
CDR3 protein: CASSYSPYEQYF

V gene: TRBV5-8
CDR3 length: 15
D gene: NA
J gene: TRBJ2-1
clone size: NA
CDR3 DNA: TGTGCCAGCAGCTTCGTCGGCAGCCCCTACAATGAGCAGTTCTTC
CDR3 protein: CASSFVGSPYNEQFF

V gene: TRBV4-2
CDR3 length: 13
D gene: NA
J gene: TRBJ2-1
clone size: once
CDR3 DNA: TGTGCCAGCAGCCAAGATCTACACAATGAGCAGTTCTTC
CDR3 protein: CASSQDLHNEQFF

V gene: TRBV7-3
CDR3 length: 15
D gene: TRBD2
J gene: TRBJ2-3
clone size: NA
CDR3 DNA: TGTGCCAGCAGCTCAACTAGCGGGAGCGAGGATACGCAGTATTTT
CDR3 protein: CASSSTSGSEDTQYF

V gene: TRBV28
CDR3 length: 15
D gene: NA
J gene: TRBJ1-5
clone size: once
CDR3 DNA: TGTGCCAGCAGAGCGTCGGGGGGAAGCAATCAGCCCCAGCATTTT
CDR3 protein: CASRASGGSNQPQHF

V gene: TRBV5-1
CDR3 length: 14
D gene: NA
J gene: TRBJ2-2
clone size: NA
CDR3 DNA: TGCGCCAGCAGCTGGGACTCAGGGACCGGGGAGCTGTTTTTT
CDR3 protein: CASSWDSGTGELFF

V gene: TRBV27
CDR3 length: 15
D gene: NA
J gene: TRBJ2-1
clone size: NA
CDR3 DNA: TGTGCCAGCAGATTCGCAGGCCCGGGCTACAATGAGCAGTTCTTC
CDR3 protein: CASRFAGPGYNEQFF

V gene: TRBV27
CDR3 length: 15
D gene: NA
J gene: TRBJ2-7
clone size: NA
CDR3 DNA: TGTGCCAGCAGCCCCGGGACACGGAACCCCTACGAGCAGTACTTC
CDR3 protein: CASSPGTRNPYEQYF

V gene: TRBV7-8
CDR3 length: 16
D gene: TRBD1
J gene: TRBJ2-3
clone size: NA
CDR3 DNA: TGTGCCAGCAGCTTATTGGGACAGGGGGCAATAGATACGCAGTATTTT
CDR3 protein: CASSLLGQGAIDTQYF

V gene: TRBV9
CDR3 length: 14
D gene: TRBD2
J gene: TRBJ2-7
clone size: few
CDR3 DNA: TGTGCCAGCAGCGTATCGGGAGGAACGGGCGAGCAGTACTTC
CDR3 protein: CASSVSGGTGEQYF

V gene: TRBV11-2
CDR3 length: 15
D gene: TRBD2
J gene: TRBJ2-1
clone size: NA
CDR3 DNA: TGTGCCAGCAGCTTTATCCTAGCGGGGCACAATGAGCAGTTCTTC
CDR3 protein: CASSFILAGHNEQFF

V gene: TRBV5-1
CDR3 length: 14
D gene: NA
J gene: TRBJ2-1
clone size: NA
CDR3 DNA: TGCGCCAGCAGCCCCCGAGGCTCCTACAATGAGCAGTTCTTC
CDR3 protein: CASSPRGSYNEQFF

V gene: TRBV5-1
CDR3 length: 13
D gene: NA
J gene: TRBJ1-1
clone size: NA
CDR3 DNA: TGCGCCAGCAGCCAAGGGGGGGACACTGAAGCTTTCTTT
CDR3 protein: CASSQGGDTEAFF

V gene: TRBV27
CDR3 length: 14
D gene: NA
J gene: TRBJ1-3
clone size: NA
CDR3 DNA: TGTGCCAGCAGTTTCGCCGGGAATGGAAACACCATATATTTT
CDR3 protein: CASSFAGNGNTIYF